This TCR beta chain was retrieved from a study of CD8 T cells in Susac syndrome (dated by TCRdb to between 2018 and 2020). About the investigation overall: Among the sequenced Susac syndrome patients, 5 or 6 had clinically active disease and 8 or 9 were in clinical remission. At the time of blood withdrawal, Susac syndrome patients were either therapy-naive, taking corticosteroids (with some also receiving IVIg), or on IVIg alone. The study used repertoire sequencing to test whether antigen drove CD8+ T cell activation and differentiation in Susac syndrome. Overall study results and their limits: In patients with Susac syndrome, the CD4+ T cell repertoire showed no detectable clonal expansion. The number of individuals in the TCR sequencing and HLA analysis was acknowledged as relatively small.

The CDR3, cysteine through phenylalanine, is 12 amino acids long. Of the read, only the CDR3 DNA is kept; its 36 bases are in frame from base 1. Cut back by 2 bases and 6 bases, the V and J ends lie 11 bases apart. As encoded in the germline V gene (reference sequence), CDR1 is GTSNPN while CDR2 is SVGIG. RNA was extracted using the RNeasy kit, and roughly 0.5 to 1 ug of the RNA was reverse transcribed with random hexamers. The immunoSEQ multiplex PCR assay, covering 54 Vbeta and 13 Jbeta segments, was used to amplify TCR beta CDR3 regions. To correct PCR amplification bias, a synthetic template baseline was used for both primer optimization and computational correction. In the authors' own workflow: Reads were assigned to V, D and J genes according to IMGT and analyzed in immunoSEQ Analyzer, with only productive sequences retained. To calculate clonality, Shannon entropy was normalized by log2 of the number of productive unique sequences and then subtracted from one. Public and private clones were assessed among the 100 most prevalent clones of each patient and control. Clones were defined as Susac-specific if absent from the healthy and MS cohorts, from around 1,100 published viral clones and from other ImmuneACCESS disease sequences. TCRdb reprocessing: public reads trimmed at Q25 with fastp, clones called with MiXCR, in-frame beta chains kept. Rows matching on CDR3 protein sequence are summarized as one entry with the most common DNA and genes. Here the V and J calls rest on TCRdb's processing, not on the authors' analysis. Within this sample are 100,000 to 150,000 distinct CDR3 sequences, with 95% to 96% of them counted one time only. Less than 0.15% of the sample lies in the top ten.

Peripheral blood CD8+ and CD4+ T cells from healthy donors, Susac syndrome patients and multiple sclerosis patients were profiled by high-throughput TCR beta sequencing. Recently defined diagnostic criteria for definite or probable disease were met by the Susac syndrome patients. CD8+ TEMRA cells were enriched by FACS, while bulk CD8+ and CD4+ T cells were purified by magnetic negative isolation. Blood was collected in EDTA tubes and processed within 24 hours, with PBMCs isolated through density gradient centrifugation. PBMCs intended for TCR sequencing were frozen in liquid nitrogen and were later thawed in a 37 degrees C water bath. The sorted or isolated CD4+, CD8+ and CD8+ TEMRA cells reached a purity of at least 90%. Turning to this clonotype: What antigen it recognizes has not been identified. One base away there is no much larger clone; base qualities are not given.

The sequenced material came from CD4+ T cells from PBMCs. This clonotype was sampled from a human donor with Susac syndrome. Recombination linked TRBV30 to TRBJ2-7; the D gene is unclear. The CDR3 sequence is CAWSTVLGEQYF. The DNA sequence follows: TGTGCCTGGAGTACGGTGTTGGGCGAGCAGTACTTC.